These T cell receptor beta chains were read from a single sample in a study of T cells after yellow fever vaccination. Each CDR3 protein gets one entry after TCRdb re-called the 5' RACE reads with MiXCR. In the table there are 500,000 to 550,000 distinct CDR3 sequences, 20% to 25% of which are singletons. The sequences come from PBMCs, collected around 3 weeks after the first yellow fever vaccination. The source of these receptors is a man younger than 35 who received the YFV17D yellow fever vaccine. Both conserved end residues are part of each CDR3. The order of the fields is CDR3 protein, CDR3 DNA, clone size, D gene, V gene, J gene. A D gene is named only where the DNA matches it firmly. Size is stated for part of the rows, as once, few or many counts, or as a class when the clone is expanded.

CDR3: CASSLYFPGDTQYF; DNA: TGTGCCAGCAGTTTATATTTTCCCGGGGATACGCAGTATTTT; size: .; D: .; V: TRBV12-3/TRBV12-4; J: TRBJ2-3
CDR3: CASTWTGRTKAFF; DNA: TGTGCCAGCACTTGGACAGGGAGGACGAAAGCTTTCTTT; size: .; D: TRBD1; V: TRBV12-3/TRBV12-4; J: TRBJ1-1
CDR3: CASSNQKGHEKLFF; DNA: TGTGCCAGCAGCAACCAGAAAGGGCATGAAAAACTGTTTTTT; size: many; D: .; V: TRBV7-2; J: TRBJ1-4
CDR3: CASSQLGGSYNEQFF; DNA: TGTGCCAGCAGCCAACTTGGGGGCTCCTACAATGAGCAGTTCTTC; size: few; D: .; V: TRBV14; J: TRBJ2-1
CDR3: CASSNTSGGSYNEQFF; DNA: TGTGCCAGCAGCAATACTAGCGGGGGGTCCTACAATGAGCAGTTCTTC; size: .; D: TRBD2; V: TRBV7-9; J: TRBJ2-1
CDR3: CASSRGSTINEQFF; DNA: TGTGCCAGCAGTCGAGGTAGCACGATCAATGAGCAGTTCTTC; size: many; D: .; V: TRBV27; J: TRBJ2-1
CDR3: CASSQARTGATYEQYF; DNA: TGTGCCAGCAGCCAAGCAAGGACAGGGGCCACCTACGAGCAGTACTTC; size: .; D: TRBD1; V: TRBV14; J: TRBJ2-7
CDR3: CASSLNRAEGDIQYF; DNA: TGCGCCAGCAGCTTGAACAGGGCGGAGGGGGACATTCAGTACTTC; size: many; D: .; V: TRBV5-1; J: TRBJ2-4
CDR3: CASSIHRKRGGTEAFF; DNA: TGTGCCAGTAGTATACATCGGAAAAGGGGAGGCACTGAAGCTTTCTTT; size: .; D: .; V: TRBV19; J: TRBJ1-1
CDR3: CASSLEAGTGYGYTF; DNA: TGTGCCAGCAGCTTAGAAGCCGGGACGGGATATGGCTACACCTTC; size: few; D: .; V: TRBV7-9; J: TRBJ1-2
CDR3: CASSLLGREVETQYF; DNA: TGTGCCAGCAGCTTGTTAGGAAGGGAGGTGGAGACCCAGTACTTC; size: .; D: .; V: TRBV5-6; J: TRBJ2-5
CDR3: CASSQDRAAPGSNQPQHF; DNA: TGTGCCAGCAGCCAAGATAGAGCCGCACCGGGGAGCAATCAGCCCCAGCATTTT; size: many; D: .; V: TRBV3-1; J: TRBJ1-5
CDR3: CASSSPIGELFF; DNA: TGTGCCAGCAGCTCCCCGATCGGGGAGCTGTTTTTT; size: few; D: .; V: TRBV11-3; J: TRBJ2-2
CDR3: CASSLVVGLTDTQYF; DNA: TGTGCCAGCAGTTTGGTAGTAGGGCTTACAGATACGCAGTATTTT; size: .; D: .; V: TRBV12-3/TRBV12-4; J: TRBJ2-3
CDR3: CASSPDFRAEAFF; DNA: TGTGCCAGCAGCCCAGACTTCAGAGCTGAAGCTTTCTTT; size: .; D: .; V: TRBV3-1; J: TRBJ1-1
CDR3: CASSLDGPGMNTEAFF; DNA: TGCGCCAGCAGCTTGGACGGGCCGGGTATGAACACTGAAGCTTTCTTT; size: many; D: .; V: TRBV5-1; J: TRBJ1-1
CDR3: CASSQTDGGEKLFF; DNA: TGTGCCAGCAGCCAGACAGATGGGGGTGAAAAACTGTTTTTT; size: .; D: .; V: TRBV7-9; J: TRBJ1-4
CDR3: CAAQEAGRGTEAFF; DNA: TGTGCCGCCCAAGAGGCAGGGCGGGGCACTGAAGCTTTCTTT; size: .; D: .; V: TRBV28; J: TRBJ1-1
CDR3: CASSQKSTGANVLTF; DNA: TGTGCCAGCAGCCAAAAATCCACCGGGGCCAACGTCCTGACTTTC; size: few; D: .; V: TRBV4-2; J: TRBJ2-6
CDR3: CASSLWRTEAFF; DNA: TGTGCCAGCAGCCTCTGGAGGACTGAAGCTTTCTTT; size: many; D: .; V: TRBV7-8; J: TRBJ1-1
CDR3: CATPGQGHLRGSYNEQFF; DNA: TGTGCCACCCCGGGACAAGGGCACCTACGGGGCTCCTACAATGAGCAGTTCTTC; size: .; D: .; V: TRBV24-1; J: TRBJ2-1
CDR3: CASSQEGVGSLGYTF; DNA: TGCGCCAGCAGCCAAGAGGGGGTTGGTAGTCTTGGCTACACCTTC; size: .; D: .; V: TRBV4-3; J: TRBJ1-2
CDR3: CASRTEVSRNTEAFF; DNA: TGTGCCAGCAGGACAGAGGTTTCGAGGAACACTGAAGCTTTCTTT; size: .; D: .; V: TRBV21-1; J: TRBJ1-1
CDR3: CASSQAPGSQGPDTQYF; DNA: TGCGCCAGCAGCCAGGCCCCTGGATCTCAGGGCCCAGATACGCAGTATTTT; size: few; D: .; V: TRBV4-3; J: TRBJ2-3
CDR3: CASSLASGGGIDTQYF; DNA: TGTGCCAGCAGCTTAGCTAGCGGGGGGGGCATAGATACGCAGTATTTT; size: few; D: TRBD2; V: TRBV7-2; J: TRBJ2-3
CDR3: CASSQDPDGVMNEQFF; DNA: TGCGCCAGCAGCCAGGACCCTGACGGGGTAATGAATGAGCAGTTCTTC; size: few; D: .; V: TRBV4-3; J: TRBJ2-1
CDR3: CTPLQAPAAKNIQYF; DNA: TGCACCCCCCTTCAGGCACCGGCGGCCAAAAACATTCAGTACTTC; size: .; D: .; V: TRBV20-1; J: TRBJ2-4
CDR3: CASSLAPGLDYGYTF; DNA: TGCGCCAGCAGCTTGGCCCCGGGACTAGACTATGGCTACACCTTC; size: .; D: .; V: TRBV5-1; J: TRBJ1-2
CDR3: CSARGGVGNEQFF; DNA: TGCAGTGCTAGAGGAGGGGTTGGCAATGAGCAGTTCTTC; size: .; D: .; V: TRBV20-1; J: TRBJ2-1
CDR3: CASSAGRYADTQYF; DNA: TGTGCCAGCAGCGCGGGGCGGTACGCAGATACGCAGTATTTT; size: .; D: .; V: TRBV14; J: TRBJ2-3
CDR3: CASSVAALTRTIYF; DNA: TGTGCCAGCAGCGTAGCTGCTCTTACACGCACCATATATTTT; size: once; D: .; V: TRBV9; J: TRBJ1-3
CDR3: CSARDKTGSYGYTF; DNA: TGCAGTGCTAGAGACAAAACCGGGAGCTATGGCTACACCTTC; size: .; D: .; V: TRBV20-1; J: TRBJ1-2
CDR3: CASSLSGSLGGNTIYF; DNA: TGCGCCAGCAGCTTGAGCGGCTCCCTCGGGGGAAACACCATATATTTT; size: .; D: .; V: TRBV5-1; J: TRBJ1-3
CDR3: CASSDVGGYGEQYF; DNA: TGTGCCAGCAGCGACGTTGGGGGGTACGGCGAGCAGTACTTC; size: .; D: .; V: TRBV7-8; J: TRBJ2-7
CDR3: CASSLNSRTEAFF; DNA: TGTGCCAGCAGTTTAAATTCGAGGACTGAAGCTTTCTTT; size: .; D: .; V: TRBV12-3/TRBV12-4; J: TRBJ1-1
CDR3: CASSRTGVGNIQYF; DNA: TGTGCCAGCAGTAGGACAGGGGTAGGAAACATTCAGTACTTC; size: .; D: TRBD1; V: TRBV7-8; J: TRBJ2-4
CDR3: CASRMSGTETQYF; DNA: TGTGCCAGCAGGATGAGCGGTACGGAGACCCAGTACTTC; size: .; D: .; V: TRBV27; J: TRBJ2-5
CDR3: CASSPKQAGFTDTQYF; DNA: TGTGCCAGCAGCCCTAAACAAGCGGGATTCACAGATACGCAGTATTTT; size: few; D: TRBD2; V: TRBV5-4; J: TRBJ2-3
CDR3: CASSHGQYGYTF; DNA: TGTGCCAGCAGCCACGGACAGTATGGCTACACCTTC; size: few; D: .; V: TRBV14; J: TRBJ1-2
CDR3: CASSSRVSTDTQYF; DNA: TGTGCCAGCAGTTCCAGGGTTTCCACAGATACGCAGTATTTT; size: .; D: .; V: TRBV27; J: TRBJ2-3
CDR3: CASSQGGKVHEQYF; DNA: TGTGCCAGCAGTCAAGGGGGAAAAGTGCACGAGCAGTACTTC; size: .; D: .; V: TRBV6-1; J: TRBJ2-7
CDR3: CASSYLGQGFAFF; DNA: TGTGCCAGCAGCTACCTCGGACAGGGTTTTGCTTTCTTT; size: .; D: TRBD1; V: TRBV7-9; J: TRBJ1-1
CDR3: CASSRTGQGGETQYF; DNA: TGTGCCAGCAGCCGGACCGGACAGGGGGGAGAGACCCAGTACTTC; size: .; D: TRBD1; V: TRBV7-9; J: TRBJ2-5